Detailed here is one T cell receptor beta chain. This entry comes from a study of blood T cell repertoires in COVID-19. Study-wide background: COVID-19 samples, acute and convalescent, were from the United States, Italy and Spain. From T cells, B-cell-depleted T cells, or PBMCs came the material, which was cDNA or gDNA.

Germline CDR1 reads MGHRA; CDR2 reads YSYEKL. The ends were cut back, 1 base at V and 4 bases at J, with 8 bases in the middle. The CDR3 spans 14 residues. Across fewer than 25 US areas, participants ranged in age from roughly 18 to 95 years. Original processing notes: Amplification of reference gene primers was used by the study to estimate nucleated cell counts. Assay used: immunoSEQ multiplex PCR; TCRdb lists only in-frame clones, some missing. Clone size and the V and J calls come from that table; the DNA yielded D and trimming. The table includes about 270,000 clones, more than 80% detected once.

The chain carries TRBV4-1 and TRBJ1-5, with unresolved D. Material: PBMCs or T cells enriched from blood (not recorded which). The source of this sequence is a woman aged 30 to 39 with acute COVID-19. CDR3 in amino acids: CASSQGTGNQPQHF. The CDR3 DNA sequence: TGCGCCAGCAGCCAAGGGACGGGGAATCAGCCCCAGCATTTT.